Below are 28 T cell receptor beta chains sequenced from a single sample in a study of blood T cell repertoires in COVID-19. Assay used: immunoSEQ multiplex PCR; TCRdb lists only in-frame clones, some missing. Found here are around 220,000 clones, over 75% of them singletons; the top ten hold approximately 5.3%. Material: peripheral blood. The receptors were sampled from a human donor in a cohort sampled during active COVID-19.

This sequence joins TRBV30 and TRBJ2-7; TRBD2 is a possible D gene (6 bases). The V gene lost 3 bases and the J gene lost 4 bases, with 16 bases spanning the gap. Germline V CDR1 and CDR2: GTSNPN, SVGIG (reference sequence). This CDR3 region has 14 residues. The CDR3 bases are TGTGCCTGGAGAGTCCCGGGACTGGGGTACGAGCAGTACTTC. This sequence encodes CAWRVPGLGYEQYF.

The sample holds a few counts of this clone. The chain recombines TRBV28 with TRBJ1-1; possibly TRBD1 for D (5 bases). Germline V gene sequence: CDR1 MDHEN, CDR2 SYDVKM. This CDR3 region has 11 residues. Trimming stripped 6 bases from V and 6 bases from J, with 8 bases between. The DNA of the CDR3 is TGTGCCAGCAGGGGGCGGTCTGAAGCTTTCTTT. It codes for CASRGRSEAFF. Complete variable domain (other parts from reference TRBV28 and TRBJ1-1): DVKVTQSSRYLVKRTGEKVFLECVQDMDHENMFWYRQDPGLGLRLIYFSYDVKMKEKGDIPEGYSVSREKKERFSLILESASTNQTSMYLCASRGRSEAFFGQGTRLTVV.

The chain carries TRBV28 and TRBJ2-7; possible D gene TRBD1, 6 bases. Germline V gives CDR1 MDHEN, CDR2 SYDVKM. CDR3 length: 15 residues. The V end lost 6 bases, the J end lost 2 bases, and 17 bases lay between the germline ends. This CDR3 is CASSTRGTATYEQYF. The CDR3 DNA reads TGTGCCAGCAGCACAAGGGGGACGGCCACCTACGAGCAGTACTTC.

This clone has a single count. Other nucleotide sequences in the sample specify the same CDR3. The chain is built from TRBV18 and TRBJ2-5; D possibly corresponds to TRBD1 (6 bases). V lost 3 bases to trimming and J lost 2 bases, with 10 bases between them. The CDR3 runs 14 residues. Germline V CDR1 and CDR2: KGHSH, LQKENI. CDR3: CASSPQTGQETQYF. The CDR3 nucleotides are TGTGCCAGCTCACCGCAGACAGGTCAAGAGACCCAGTACTTC.

This clone was seen once. V is TRBV9 and J is TRBJ2-2; TRBD1 matches at 7 bases. V trimming: 4 bases; J trimming: 1 base; junction bases outside the gene matches: 4. The CDR3 covers 15 residues. The V gene's germline CDR1 is SGDLS and CDR2 YYNGEE. CDR3 bases: TGTGCCAGCAGCCAGGGGGTAGGGAACACCGGGGAGCTGTTTTTT. Its protein product is CASSQGVGNTGELFF. The full variable domain, completed using reference TRBV9 and TRBJ2-2, is DSGVTQTPKHLITATGQRVTLRCSPRSGDLSVYWYQQSLDQGLQFLIQYYNGEERAKGNILERFSAQQFPDLHSELNLSSLELGDSALYFCASSQGVGNTGELFFGEGSRLTVL.

This clone was detected only once. V is TRBV27 and J is TRBJ2-6; D is undetermined. Germline CDR1 reads MNHEY; CDR2 reads SMNVEV (reference sequence). CDR3 length: 18 residues. V gave up 1 base and J gave up 0 bases, with 13 bases separating them. In DNA form, the CDR3 reads TGTGCCAGCAGTTTATGGCGAGCGCCGACCTCTGGGGCCAACGTCCTGACTTTC. This translates into CASSLWRAPTSGANVLTF.

V usage is TRBV7-2 and J usage is TRBJ2-7; TRBD2 might be the D (6 bases). The V end was cut by 1 base, the J end by 3 bases, with 13 bases between. The CDR3 spans 15 residues. The germline V gene has CDR1 SGHTA and CDR2 FQGNSA. As DNA, the CDR3 is TGTGCCAGCAGCTTAGGGCAGGAGCGGGTCTACGAGCAGTACTTC. This translates into CASSLGQERVYEQYF.

This chain joins TRBV7-9 and TRBJ1-6, with 8 nucleotides matching TRBD1. The CDR3 contains 17 residues. The junction had 12 bases not matched to a gene; V was cut back by 4 bases and J by 7 bases. Germline CDR1 is SEHNR and CDR2 is FQNEAQ (reference sequence). The CDR3 here is CASSSDRGGLRNSPLHF. CDR3 coding DNA: TGTGCCAGCAGCTCCGACAGGGGAGGGTTACGGAATTCACCCCTCCACTTT.

The chain is built from TRBV6-2 or TRBV6-3 and TRBJ1-2; 10 bases agree with TRBD1. The CDR3 has 15 residues. Germline CDR1 is MNHEY and CDR2 is SVGEGT. The V segment lost 6 bases and the J segment 14 bases; nucleotides outside the gene matches: 18. The CDR3 here is CASSLDRGSPSRETF. In DNA form, the CDR3 reads TGTGCCAGCAGCTTGGACAGGGGGAGCCCCTCTCGTGAGACCTTC.

V is TRBV10-3 and J is TRBJ2-7, with 12 nucleotides matching TRBD2. Looked up from germline, CDR1 is ENHRY and CDR2 is SYGVKD. Trimming at V came to 4 bases and at J to 5 bases, leaving 3 bases not matched to a gene. The CDR3 is 14 residues long. The CDR3 DNA reads as TGTGCCATCAGTGGACTAGCGGGAGTAAACGAGCAGTACTTC. Translating gives CAISGLAGVNEQYF.

This CDR3 is CAISGNGRNTIYF. CDR3 nucleotides: TGTGCCATCAGCGGGAACGGTAGAAACACCATATATTTT. The V call is TRBV10-3, the J call TRBJ1-3; D not certain. V was pared by 6 bases and J by 5 bases, with 11 bases between. This CDR3 has 13 amino acids. Germline-derived CDR1 and CDR2 are ENHRY and SYGVKD.

V is TRBV7-9 and J is TRBJ2-7; no clear D gene. CDR1 and CDR2 (germline): SEHNR, FQNEAQ (reference sequence). The CDR3 contains 12 residues. Trimming removed 1 base at V and 6 bases at J, with 7 bases between. The CDR3, as DNA: TGTGCCAGCAGCTTAGAACAGACCGAGCAGTACTTC. Its protein product is CASSLEQTEQYF. Filled out from reference TRBV7-9 and TRBJ2-7, the complete variable domain reads DTGVSQNPRHKITKRGQNVTFRCDPISEHNRLYWYRQTLGQGPEFLTYFQNEAQLEKSRLLSDRFSAERPKGSFSTLEIQRTEQGDSAMYLCASSLEQTEQYFGPGTRLTVT.

J is TRBJ1-5 and V is TRBV7-8; TRBD1 is a possible D gene (6 bases). Germline V lookup: CDR1 SGHVS, CDR2 FQNEAQ. The CDR3 loop spans 15 amino acids. V was pared by 6 bases and J by 1 base, with 13 bases between. The CDR3 here is CASSLLDRSNQPQHF. In DNA, the CDR3 is TGTGCCAGCAGTCTTCTAGACAGGAGCAATCAGCCCCAGCATTTT.

V and J are TRBV4-3 and TRBJ2-1; 11 positions agree with TRBD2. Germline V gene sequence: CDR1 LGHNA, CDR2 YSLEER. Trimming at V came to 3 bases and at J to 7 bases, leaving 8 bases not matched to a gene. This CDR3 spans 16 amino acids. CDR3 DNA: TGCGCCAGCAGCCAGCTACTAGCGGGAGCTGGGAATGAGCAGTTCTTC. This sequence encodes CASSQLLAGAGNEQFF.

This clone was picked up one time. V and J are TRBV9 and TRBJ2-3, with D possibly being TRBD2 (6 bases). The CDR3 has 13 amino acids. Between the trimmed V and J ends, which lost 4 bases and 1 base, there was a span of 7 bases. CDR1 and CDR2 (germline): SGDLS, YYNGEE. CDR3 region: CASSRLGTDTQYF. The CDR3 coding sequence is TGTGCCAGCAGCCGACTAGGCACAGATACGCAGTATTTT.

This clone was seen more than once but under ten times. V and J are TRBV6-5 and TRBJ1-6; D not resolved. The CDR3 is 13 residues long. Germline V gene data show CDR1 as MNHEY and CDR2 as SVGAGI. V lost 6 bases and J 8 bases, leaving 11 bases between the germline ends. CDR3: CASSYSGDSPLHF. The CDR3 DNA reads as TGTGCCAGCAGCTACAGCGGGGATTCACCCCTCCACTTT.

V and J are TRBV12-3 or TRBV12-4 and TRBJ2-7; TRBD2 might be the D (6 bases). Trimming removed 4 bases from V and 1 base from J, with 8 bases in between. The length of the CDR3 is 13 residues. This chain's CDR3 is CASSSGLSYEQYF. In DNA form, the CDR3 reads TGTGCCAGCAGTTCGGGACTTTCCTACGAGCAGTACTTC.

The rearrangement uses TRBV2 and TRBJ1-1; 11 bases fit TRBD1. J gave up 7 bases and V 6 bases, and 4 bases lay outside the gene matches. CDR3 length equals 13 residues. Germline V gene sequence: CDR1 SNHLY, CDR2 FYNNEI. CDR3 residues: CASSGQGAFEAFF. Written as DNA, the CDR3 is TGTGCCAGCAGCGGACAGGGGGCTTTTGAAGCTTTCTTT.

The rearrangement joins TRBV7-9 to TRBJ1-2, with a possible D match to TRBD1 (5 bases). Germline V CDR1 and CDR2: SEHNR, FQNEAQ (reference sequence). Trimming cost V 5 bases and J 3 bases, with 7 bases left between them. The CDR3 totals 12 residues. The CDR3 here is CASSQTDYGYTF. The DNA for the CDR3 is TGTGCCAGCAGCCAGACAGACTATGGCTACACCTTC.

This rearrangement joins TRBV7-2 to TRBJ1-5, with D possibly matching TRBD1 (6 bases). The CDR3 length is 13 residues. Germline CDR1 and CDR2: SGHTA and FQGNSA. V was clipped by 5 bases and J by 4 bases, with 9 bases between them. The CDR3 region has the DNA TGTGCCAGCAGCCAGGACAGTAATCAGCCCCAGCATTTT. Translated: CASSQDSNQPQHF.

The V and J genes are TRBV4-2 and TRBJ1-5; 7 nucleotides agree with TRBD1. Trimming at V came to 1 base and at J to 7 bases, leaving 7 bases not matched to a gene. The CDR3 spans 15 residues. Germline V CDR1 and CDR2: LGHNA, YNFKEQ. In nucleotides, the CDR3 is TGTGCCAGCAGCCAAGGGGGTACAGGGGACCAGCCCCAGCATTTT. As protein: CASSQGGTGDQPQHF.

This clone was seen once. The chain uses TRBV4-2 and TRBJ2-7; D gene unclear. Trimming took off 8 bases at V and 2 bases at J, with 16 bases between the two ends. Germline V CDR1 and CDR2: LGHNA, YNFKEQ. The CDR3 has 14 amino acids. CDR3 nucleotide sequence: TGTGCCAGCGCCGGGTCCTCGGAAACCTACGAGCAGTACTTC. Protein: CASAGSSETYEQYF.

The chain employs TRBV4-2 and TRBJ2-1, with 13 bases lining up with TRBD2. The CDR3 is 15 amino acids. V was pared by 4 bases and J by 7 bases, with 4 bases of the junction left unmatched. CDR1 is LGHNA, CDR2 YNFKEQ, per germline. The DNA of the CDR3 is TGTGCCAGCAGCCGGACTAGCGGGAGAGAGAATGAGCAGTTCTTC. Residues: CASSRTSGRENEQFF.

The chain uses TRBV7-2 and TRBJ1-1; 10 bases map to TRBD1. J was trimmed by 4 bases and V by 5 bases; bases with no gene match: 4. CDR1 and CDR2 (germline): SGHTA, FQGNSA. This CDR3 has 14 residues. The CDR3 reads CASSPRTGGTEAFF. CDR3 bases: TGTGCCAGCAGCCCGCGGACAGGGGGCACTGAAGCTTTCTTT.

The V call is TRBV28, the J call TRBJ2-5, with D perhaps matching TRBD1 (6 bases). In germline, CDR1 is MDHEN, CDR2 SYDVKM. The CDR3 contains 15 residues. Deletions cut 5 bases from V and 1 base from J, with 14 bases between. CDR3 loop: CASSSTGNPQETQYF. The CDR3 DNA reads as TGTGCCAGCAGTAGTACAGGGAATCCCCAAGAGACCCAGTACTTC.

The chain couples TRBV28 to TRBJ2-7; 8 nucleotides match TRBD1. The CDR3 contains 14 residues. CDR1 is MDHEN and CDR2 is SYDVKM in the germline V gene. Unmatched junction bases numbered 4, after V lost 3 bases and J lost 3 bases. CDR3 in DNA: TGTGCCAGCAGTTTTTTTGGGACAGGCTACGAGCAGTACTTC. It specifies CASSFFGTGYEQYF.

The chain combines TRBV27 with TRBJ1-5, with a possible D match to TRBD1 (5 bases). V lost 6 bases and J 0 bases, leaving 6 bases between the germline ends. Germline CDR1 reads MNHEY; CDR2 reads SMNVEV (reference sequence). This CDR3 contains 13 residues. The DNA for the CDR3 is TGTGCCAGCAGCGGGGGTAGCAATCAGCCCCAGCATTTT. The encoded protein is CASSGGSNQPQHF.

The rearrangement links TRBV28 to TRBJ2-7; no clear D. This CDR3 has 13 residues. Germline CDR1 reads MDHEN; CDR2 reads SYDVKM. V lost 2 bases to trimming and J lost 1 base, with 6 bases between them. The CDR3 here is CASSLEWSYEQYF. CDR3 in DNA: TGTGCCAGCAGTTTAGAGTGGTCCTACGAGCAGTACTTC.